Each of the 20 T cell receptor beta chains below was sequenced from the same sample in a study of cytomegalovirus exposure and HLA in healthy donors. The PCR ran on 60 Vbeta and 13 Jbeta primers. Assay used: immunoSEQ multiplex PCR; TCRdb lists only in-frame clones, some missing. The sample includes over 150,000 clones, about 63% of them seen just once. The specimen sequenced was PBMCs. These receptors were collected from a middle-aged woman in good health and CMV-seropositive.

The CDR3 region is CASSQPDRGAYNEQFF. DNA of the CDR3: TGCGCCAGCAGCCAACCCGACAGGGGTGCCTACAATGAGCAGTTCTTC. The chain joins TRBV4-1 to TRBJ2-1; 8 bases map to TRBD1. The germline CDR1 and CDR2 sequences are MGHRA and YSYEKL. V shed 2 bases, J shed 2 bases, and the junction held 5 bases outside the gene matches. The length of the CDR3 is 16 residues.

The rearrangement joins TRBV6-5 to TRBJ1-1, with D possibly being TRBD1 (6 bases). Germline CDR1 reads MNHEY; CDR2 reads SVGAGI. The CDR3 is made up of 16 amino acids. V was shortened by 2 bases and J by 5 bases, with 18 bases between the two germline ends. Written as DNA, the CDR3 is TGTGCCAGCAGTTACACTGGGACACTCCGAACGACTGAAGCTTTCTTT. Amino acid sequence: CASSYTGTLRTTEAFF.

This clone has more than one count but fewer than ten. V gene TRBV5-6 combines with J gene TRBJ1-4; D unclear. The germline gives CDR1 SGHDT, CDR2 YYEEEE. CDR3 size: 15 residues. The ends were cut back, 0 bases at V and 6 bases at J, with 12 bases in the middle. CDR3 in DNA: TGTGCCAGCAGCTTGGAGGTACAGAAAGATGAAAAACTGTTTTTT. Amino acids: CASSLEVQKDEKLFF. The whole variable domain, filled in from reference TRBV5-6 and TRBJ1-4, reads DAGVTQSPTHLIKTRGQQVTLRCSPKSGHDTVSWYQQALGQGPQFIFQYYEEEERQRGNFPDRFSGHQFPNYSSELNVNALLLGDSALYLCASSLEVQKDEKLFFGSGTQLSVL.

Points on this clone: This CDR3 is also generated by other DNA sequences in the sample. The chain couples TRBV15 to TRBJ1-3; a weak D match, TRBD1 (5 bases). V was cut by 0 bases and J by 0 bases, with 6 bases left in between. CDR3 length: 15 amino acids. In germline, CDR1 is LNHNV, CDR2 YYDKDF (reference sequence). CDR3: CATSRDRGSGNTIYF. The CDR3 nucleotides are TGTGCCACCAGCAGAGATAGGGGCTCTGGAAACACCATATATTTT.

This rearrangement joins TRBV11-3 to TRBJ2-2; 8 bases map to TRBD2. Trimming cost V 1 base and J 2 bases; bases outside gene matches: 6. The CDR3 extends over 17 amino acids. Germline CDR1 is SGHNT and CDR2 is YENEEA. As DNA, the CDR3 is TGTGCCAGCAGCTTAGGAGGCGCGGGAGGTAACACCGGGGAGCTGTTTTTT. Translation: CASSLGGAGGNTGELFF.

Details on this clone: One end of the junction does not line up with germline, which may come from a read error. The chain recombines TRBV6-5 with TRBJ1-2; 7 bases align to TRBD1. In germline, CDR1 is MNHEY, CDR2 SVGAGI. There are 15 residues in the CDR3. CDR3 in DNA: TGTGCCAGCAGTTACAGAGAGGGGGCTAACTATGGCTACCCCTTC. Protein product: CASSYREGANYGYPF.

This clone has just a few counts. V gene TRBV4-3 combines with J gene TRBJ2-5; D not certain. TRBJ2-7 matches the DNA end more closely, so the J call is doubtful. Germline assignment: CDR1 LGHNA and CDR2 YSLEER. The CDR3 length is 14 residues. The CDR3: CASSQEHFTYEQYF. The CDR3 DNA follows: TGCGCCAGCAGCCAAGAGCACTTTACCTACGAGCAGTACTTC.

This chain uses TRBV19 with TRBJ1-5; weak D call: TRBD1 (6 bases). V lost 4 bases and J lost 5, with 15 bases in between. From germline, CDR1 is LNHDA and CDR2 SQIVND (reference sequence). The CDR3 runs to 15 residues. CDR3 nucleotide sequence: TGTGCCAGTAGTACCATCCAGGGGTTCGATCAGCCCCAGCATTTT. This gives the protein CASSTIQGFDQPQHF.

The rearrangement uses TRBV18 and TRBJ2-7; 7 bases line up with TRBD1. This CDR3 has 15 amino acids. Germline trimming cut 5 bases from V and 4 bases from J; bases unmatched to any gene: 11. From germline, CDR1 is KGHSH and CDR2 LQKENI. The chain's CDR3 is CASSLFGDSEYEQYF. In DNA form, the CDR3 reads TGTGCCAGCTCATTATTCGGGGACAGCGAGTACGAGCAGTACTTC.

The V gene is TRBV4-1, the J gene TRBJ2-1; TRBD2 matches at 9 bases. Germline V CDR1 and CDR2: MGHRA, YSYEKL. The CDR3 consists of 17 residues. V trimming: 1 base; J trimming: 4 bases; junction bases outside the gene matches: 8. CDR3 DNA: TGCGCCAGCAGCCAAGCAAATTTGGGACTAGCTTACAATGAGCAGTTCTTC. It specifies CASSQANLGLAYNEQFF.

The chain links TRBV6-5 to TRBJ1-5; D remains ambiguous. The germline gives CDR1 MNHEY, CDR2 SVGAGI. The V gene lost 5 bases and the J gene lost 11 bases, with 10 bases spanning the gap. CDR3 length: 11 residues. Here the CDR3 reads CASSTDGTQHF. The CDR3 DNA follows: TGTGCCAGCAGTACCGACGGGACCCAGCATTTT.

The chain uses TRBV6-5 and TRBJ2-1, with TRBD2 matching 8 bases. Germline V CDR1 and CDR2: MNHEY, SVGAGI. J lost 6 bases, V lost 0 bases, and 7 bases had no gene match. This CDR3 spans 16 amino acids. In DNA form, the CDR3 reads TGTGCCAGCAGTTACTCGTTACGGGAGGGCCGCAATGAGCAGTTCTTC. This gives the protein CASSYSLREGRNEQFF.

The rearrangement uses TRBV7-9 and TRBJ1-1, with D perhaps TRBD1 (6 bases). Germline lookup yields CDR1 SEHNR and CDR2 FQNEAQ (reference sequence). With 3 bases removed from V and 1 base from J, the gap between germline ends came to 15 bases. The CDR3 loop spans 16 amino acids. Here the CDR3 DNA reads TGTGCCAGCAGCTTGTCTGGGGGCCATCCGAACACTGAAGCTTTCTTT. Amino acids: CASSLSGGHPNTEAFF.

CDR3 residues: CASSYRGQTYEQYF. The CDR3, as DNA: TGTGCCAGCAGTTACAGGGGCCAAACCTACGAGCAGTACTTC. J is TRBJ2-7 and V is TRBV28; 7 nucleotides align to TRBD1. Per germline, CDR1 MDHEN and CDR2 SYDVKM. Trimming at V came to 4 bases and at J to 2 bases, leaving 5 bases not matched to a gene. This CDR3 has 14 amino acids.

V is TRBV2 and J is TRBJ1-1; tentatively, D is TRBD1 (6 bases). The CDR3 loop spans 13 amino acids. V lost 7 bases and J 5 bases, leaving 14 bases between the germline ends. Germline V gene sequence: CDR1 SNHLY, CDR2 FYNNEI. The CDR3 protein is CASTRGGMTEAFF. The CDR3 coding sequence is TGTGCCAGCACCAGAGGGGGTATGACTGAAGCTTTCTTT.

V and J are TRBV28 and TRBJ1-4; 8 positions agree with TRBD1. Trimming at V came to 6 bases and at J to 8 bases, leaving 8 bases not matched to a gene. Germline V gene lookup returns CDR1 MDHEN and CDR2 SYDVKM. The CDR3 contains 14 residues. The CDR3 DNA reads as TGTGCCAGCAGACCTACAGGGGGGGGCGAAAAACTGTTTTTT. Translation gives CASRPTGGGEKLFF.

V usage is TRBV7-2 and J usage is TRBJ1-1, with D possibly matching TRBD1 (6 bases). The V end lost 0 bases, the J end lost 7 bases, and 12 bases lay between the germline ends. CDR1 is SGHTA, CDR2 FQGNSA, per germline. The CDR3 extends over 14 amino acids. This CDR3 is CASSLAGGHREAFF. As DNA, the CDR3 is TGTGCCAGCAGCTTAGCAGGGGGACACCGTGAAGCTTTCTTT.

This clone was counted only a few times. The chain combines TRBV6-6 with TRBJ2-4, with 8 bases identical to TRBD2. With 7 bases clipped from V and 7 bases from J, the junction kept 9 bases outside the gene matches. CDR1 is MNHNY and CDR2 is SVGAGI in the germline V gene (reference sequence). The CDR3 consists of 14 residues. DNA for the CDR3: TGTGCCAGCACCGGCGGGGGGACTGGGAACATTCAGTACTTC. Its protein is CASTGGGTGNIQYF.

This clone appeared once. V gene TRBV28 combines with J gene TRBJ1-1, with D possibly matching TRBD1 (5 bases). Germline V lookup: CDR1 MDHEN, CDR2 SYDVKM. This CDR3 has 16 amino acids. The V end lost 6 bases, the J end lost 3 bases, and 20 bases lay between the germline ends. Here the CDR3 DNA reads TGTGCCAGCAGCTCCATTTCGGCAGGGACTCACACTGAAGCTTTCTTT. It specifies CASSSISAGTHTEAFF. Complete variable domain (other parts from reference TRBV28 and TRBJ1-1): DVKVTQSSRYLVKRTGEKVFLECVQDMDHENMFWYRQDPGLGLRLIYFSYDVKMKEKGDIPEGYSVSREKKERFSLILESASTNQTSMYLCASSSISAGTHTEAFFGQGTRLTVV.

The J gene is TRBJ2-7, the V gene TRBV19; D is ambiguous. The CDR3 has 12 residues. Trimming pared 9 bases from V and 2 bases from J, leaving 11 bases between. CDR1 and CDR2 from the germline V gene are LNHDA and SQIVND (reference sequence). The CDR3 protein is CASRASPYEQYF. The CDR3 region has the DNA TGTGCCAGCCGAGCGTCCCCCTACGAGCAGTACTTC. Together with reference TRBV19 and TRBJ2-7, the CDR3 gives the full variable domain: DGGITQSPKYLFRKEGQNVTLSCEQNLNHDAMYWYRQDPGQGLRLIYYSQIVNDFQKGDIAEGYSVSREKKESFPLTVTSAQKNPTAFYLCASRASPYEQYFGPGTRLTVT.